This entry concerns a single TCR beta chain. Its specificity is unknown. The sample belongs to a study of early T cells in non-severe SARS-CoV-2 infection. For the study at large: Investigators sequenced bulk RNA drawn from unsorted whole blood, and chains remained unpaired.

Study-level results: VDJdb-based annotation leaned toward anti-spike CD8 responses and missed private and CD4 specificities.

Individual cDNA molecules were tagged with unique molecular identifiers, the study reported. TCRdb recomputed calls from the 5' RACE reads with MiXCR, one row per CDR3 protein. The sample yields under 60,000 distinct CDR3 sequences, around 8% seen once. The length of the CDR3 is 10 residues. The germline CDR1 and CDR2 sequences are SNHLY and FYNNEI. V was shortened by 7 bases and J by 14 bases, with 13 bases between the two germline ends. The V and J genes are TRBV2 and TRBJ2-3, with D unclear. The sequencing input was whole blood. The clonotype was recovered from an adult who was a healthcare worker with PCR-confirmed SARS-CoV-2 infection or an uninfected control (not recorded which). CDR3 nucleotides: TGTGCCAGCATCCTAGGAATCCCGTATTTT. As protein: CASILGIPYF.